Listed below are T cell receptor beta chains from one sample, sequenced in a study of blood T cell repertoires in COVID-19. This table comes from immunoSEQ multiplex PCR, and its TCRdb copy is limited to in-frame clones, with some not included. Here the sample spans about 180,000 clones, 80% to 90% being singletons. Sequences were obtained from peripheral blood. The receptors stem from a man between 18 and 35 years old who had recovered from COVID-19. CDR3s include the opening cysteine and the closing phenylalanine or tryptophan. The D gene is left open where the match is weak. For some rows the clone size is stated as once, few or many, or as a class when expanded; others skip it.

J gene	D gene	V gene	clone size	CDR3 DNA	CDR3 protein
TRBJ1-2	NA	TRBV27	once	TGTGCCAGCAGTGCAGCTAGCGAAGACTATGGCTACACCTTC	CASSAASEDYGYTF
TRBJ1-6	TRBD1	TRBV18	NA	TGTGCCAGCTCAAACCGGGACAGGGGTTATTCACCCCTCCACTTT	CASSNRDRGYSPLHF
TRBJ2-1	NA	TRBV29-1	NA	TGCAGCTCTCTTGGGAGCTCCTACAATGAGCAGTTCTTC	CSSLGSSYNEQFF
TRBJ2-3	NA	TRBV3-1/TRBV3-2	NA	TGTGCCAGCAGCCCCGAAAACAGGGAAGATACGCAGTATTTT	CASSPENREDTQYF
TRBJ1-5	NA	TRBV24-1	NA	TGTGCCACCAGGTATGGGGGGTTAAACCAGCCCCAGCATTTT	CATRYGGLNQPQHF
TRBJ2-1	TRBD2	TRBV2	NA	TGTGCCAGCAGTGATCCTGCTAGCGGGGTAGCTAATGAGCAGTTCTTC	CASSDPASGVANEQFF
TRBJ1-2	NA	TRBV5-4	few	TGTGCCAGCAGCGAACCGGTCAAGAGGGGGTCGAGGGATGGCTACACCTTC	CASSEPVKRGSRDGYTF
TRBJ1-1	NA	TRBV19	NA	TGTGCCAGTAGTCCCGGGGGCACTGAAGCTTTCTTT	CASSPGGTEAFF
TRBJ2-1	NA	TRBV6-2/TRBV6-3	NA	TGTGCCAGCAGTCCCCAGAGCCGCGGTGAGCAGTTCTTC	CASSPQSRGEQFF
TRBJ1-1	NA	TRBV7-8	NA	TGTGCCAGCAGCTTAAGGTGGTCAGGGACTAGGCCCACTGAAGCTTTCTTT	CASSLRWSGTRPTEAFF
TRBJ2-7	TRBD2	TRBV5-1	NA	TGCGCCAGCAGCTTTCTAGCGGAGTCCTACGAGCAGTACTTC	CASSFLAESYEQYF
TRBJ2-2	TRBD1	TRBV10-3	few	TGTGCCATCAGTGAAAGGGACAGGGTTTCCGGGGAGCTGTTTTTT	CAISERDRVSGELFF
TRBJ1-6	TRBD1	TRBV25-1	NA	TGTGCCAGCAGTGATATGAGGACAGGGAGCGATTCACCCCTCCACTTT	CASSDMRTGSDSPLHF
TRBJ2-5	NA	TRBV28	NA	TGTGCCAGCAGCCATGGGAGGACCCAGTACTTC	CASSHGRTQYF
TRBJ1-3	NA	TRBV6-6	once	TGTGCCAGCAGACCCACAGGGAGTGACACCATATATTTT	CASRPTGSDTIYF
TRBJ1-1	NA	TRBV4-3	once	TGCGCCAGCAGCGAAAGGTGGGGAGAGGGCACTGAAGCTTTCTTT	CASSERWGEGTEAFF
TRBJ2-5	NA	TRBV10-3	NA	TGTGCCACCCAAAACCAAGGCGGGGAGACCCAGTACTTC	CATQNQGGETQYF
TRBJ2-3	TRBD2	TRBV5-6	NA	TGTGCCAGCAGCTTGGGGCTAGCGGACTCAGATACGCAGTATTTT	CASSLGLADSDTQYF
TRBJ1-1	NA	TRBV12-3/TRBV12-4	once	TGTGCCAGCAGTCCATGGAACACTGAAGCTTTCTTT	CASSPWNTEAFF
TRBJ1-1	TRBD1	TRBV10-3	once	TGTGCCGCCCGGGACAGGGTCTATGTCACTGAAGCTTTCTTT	CAARDRVYVTEAFF
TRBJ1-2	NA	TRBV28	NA	TGTGCCAGCAGTTTTAAGGGACTTTACGGCTACACCTTC	CASSFKGLYGYTF
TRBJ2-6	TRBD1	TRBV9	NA	TGTGCCAGCAGCCTCCAACAGGGGGCGAATGGGGCCAACGTCCTGACTTTC	CASSLQQGANGANVLTF
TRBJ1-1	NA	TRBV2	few	TGTGCCTGCCGAGGGGGAGATGAAGCTTTCTTT	CACRGGDEAFF
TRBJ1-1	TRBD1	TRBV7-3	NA	TGTGCCAGCAGCCTCCATGGACAGGGTTTTGAAGCTTTCTTT	CASSLHGQGFEAFF
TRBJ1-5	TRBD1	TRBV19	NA	TGTGCCAGTAGCATCCGGGACAGGGGAAGCAATCAGCCCCAGCATTTT	CASSIRDRGSNQPQHF
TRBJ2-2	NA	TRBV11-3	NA	TGTGCCAGCAGCTTATGGGGAGCGGAGTACACCGGGGAGCTGTTTTTT	CASSLWGAEYTGELFF
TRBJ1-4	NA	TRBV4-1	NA	TGCGCCAGCAGCCTGTTCGAGATTGGTGAAAAACTGTTTTTT	CASSLFEIGEKLFF
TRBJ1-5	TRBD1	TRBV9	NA	TGTGCCAGCAGCTACAGGGGGATGGCCAATCAGCCCCAGCATTTT	CASSYRGMANQPQHF
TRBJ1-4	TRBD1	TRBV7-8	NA	TGTGCCAGCAGAGATCAGGGGGCACTGGGTGAAAAACTGTTTTTT	CASRDQGALGEKLFF
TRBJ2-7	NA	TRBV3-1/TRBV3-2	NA	TGTGCCAGCAGCCATTTGAGTAGCGAGCAGTACTTC	CASSHLSSEQYF
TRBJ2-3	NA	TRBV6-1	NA	TGTGCCAGCAGTGAAAGCCTAGATACGCAGTATTTT	CASSESLDTQYF
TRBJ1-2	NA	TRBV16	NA	TGTGCCAGCAGCCCTTTGGTAGGGACTACCTATGGCTACACCTTC	CASSPLVGTTYGYTF
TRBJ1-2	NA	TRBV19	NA	TGTGCCAGTAGTATGGAGGCTGGCACCCACTATGGCTACACCTTC	CASSMEAGTHYGYTF
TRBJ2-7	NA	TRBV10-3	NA	TGTGCCGTCGTATCGGGAGTGAATCCCTACGAGCAGTACTTC	CAVVSGVNPYEQYF
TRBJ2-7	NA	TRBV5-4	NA	TGTGCCAGCAGCTTGGAACACGACTACGAGCAGTACTTC	CASSLEHDYEQYF
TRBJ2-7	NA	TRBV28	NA	TGTGCCAGCAGTTTCTACGCGGGGACCTACGAGCAGTACTTC	CASSFYAGTYEQYF
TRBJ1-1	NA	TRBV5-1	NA	TGCGCCAGCAATACAGGGTGGGGTTCTGAAGCTTTCTTT	CASNTGWGSEAFF
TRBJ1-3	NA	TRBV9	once	TGTGCCAGCAGCGTAGACAGCTCCTCTGGAAACACCATATATTTT	CASSVDSSSGNTIYF
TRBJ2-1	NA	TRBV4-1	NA	TGCGCCAGCAGCCCTGGTCCCTATGGTGAGCAGTTCTTC	CASSPGPYGEQFF
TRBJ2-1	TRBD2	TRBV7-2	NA	TGTGCCAGCAGCTTAGAGGGGACTAGCGGGAGTCGGGAGCAGTTCTTC	CASSLEGTSGSREQFF
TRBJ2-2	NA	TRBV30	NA	TGTGCCTGGAGTCGGGGAGGGGGGAACACCGGGGAGCTGTTTTTT	CAWSRGGGNTGELFF
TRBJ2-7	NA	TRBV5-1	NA	TGCGCCAGCAGCTTTATTAGTCCCAATTCCTACGAGCAGTACTTC	CASSFISPNSYEQYF
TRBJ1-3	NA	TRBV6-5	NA	TGTGCCAGCAGCCGACTGGGGCTAACTGGAAACACCATATATTTT	CASSRLGLTGNTIYF
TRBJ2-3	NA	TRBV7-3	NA	TGTGCCAGCAGCCAAATGGGCCATAGCACAGATACGCAGTATTTT	CASSQMGHSTDTQYF
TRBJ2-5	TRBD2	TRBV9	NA	TGTGCCAGCAGCGCCCCCTGTATCCTAGCGGAAGAGACCCAGTACTTC	CASSAPCILAEETQYF
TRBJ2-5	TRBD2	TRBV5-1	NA	TGCGCCAGCAGCTTGGGGGGACTAGCGCTCGGCGAGACCCAGTACTTC	CASSLGGLALGETQYF
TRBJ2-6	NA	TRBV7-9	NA	TGTGCCAGCAGCTTCCCCGGGGGGGCCAACGTCCTGACTTTC	CASSFPGGANVLTF
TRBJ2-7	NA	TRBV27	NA	TGTGCCAGCAGTTTAGCCAGGGGCAACGAGCAGTACTTC	CASSLARGNEQYF
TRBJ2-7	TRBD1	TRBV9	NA	TGTGCCAGCAGCCCTTCCGGGACAGGGAAGTACGAGCAGTACTTC	CASSPSGTGKYEQYF
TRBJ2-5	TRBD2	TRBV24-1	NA	TGTGCCACCAGTGATGTCACTAGCGGGGTGTACCAAGAGACCCAGTACTTC	CATSDVTSGVYQETQYF
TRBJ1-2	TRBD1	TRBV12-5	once	TGTGCTAGTTCTTCGGGGACAGCATATGGCTACACCTTC	CASSSGTAYGYTF
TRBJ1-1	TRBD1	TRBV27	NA	TGTGCCAGCAGTTTAGCTTTGACAGGGGGCAGGACTGAAGCTTTCTTT	CASSLALTGGRTEAFF
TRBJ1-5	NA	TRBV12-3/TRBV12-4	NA	TGTGCCAGCAGTGCGGATGAGGTGGCACAACAGCATTTT	CASSADEVAQQHF
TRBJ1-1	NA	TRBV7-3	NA	TGTGCCAGCAGCTTAGGCAGGAACACTGAAGCTTTCTTT	CASSLGRNTEAFF